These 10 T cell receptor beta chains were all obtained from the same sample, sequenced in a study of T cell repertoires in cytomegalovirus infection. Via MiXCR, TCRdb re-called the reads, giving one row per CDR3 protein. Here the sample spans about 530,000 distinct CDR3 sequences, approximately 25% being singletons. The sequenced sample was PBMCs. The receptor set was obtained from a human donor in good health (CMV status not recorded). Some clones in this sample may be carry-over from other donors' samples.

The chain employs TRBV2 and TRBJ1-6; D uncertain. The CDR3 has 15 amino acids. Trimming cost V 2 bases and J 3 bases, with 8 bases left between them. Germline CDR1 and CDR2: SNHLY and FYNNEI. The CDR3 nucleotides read TGTGCCAGCAGTGAAAGAGCCGACTATAATTCACCCCTCCACTTT. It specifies CASSERADYNSPLHF.

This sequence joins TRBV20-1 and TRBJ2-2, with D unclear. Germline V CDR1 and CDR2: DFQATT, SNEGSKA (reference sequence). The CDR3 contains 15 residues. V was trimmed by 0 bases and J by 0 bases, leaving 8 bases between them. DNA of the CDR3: TGCAGTGCTAGAGATGTGACAACGAACACCGGGGAGCTGTTTTTT. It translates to CSARDVTTNTGELFF.

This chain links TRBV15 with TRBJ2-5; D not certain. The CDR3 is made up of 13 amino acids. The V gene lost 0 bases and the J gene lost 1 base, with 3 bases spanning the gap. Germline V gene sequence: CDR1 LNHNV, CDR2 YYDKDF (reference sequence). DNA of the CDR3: TGTGCCACCAGCAGAGATGTCCAAGAGACCCAGTACTTC. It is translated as CATSRDVQETQYF. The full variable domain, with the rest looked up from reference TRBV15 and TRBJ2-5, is DAMVIQNPRYQVTQFGKPVTLSCSQTLNHNVMYWYQQKSSQAPKLLFHYYDKDFNNEADTPDNFQSRRPNTSFCFLDIRSPGLGDTAMYLCATSRDVQETQYFGPGTRLLVL.

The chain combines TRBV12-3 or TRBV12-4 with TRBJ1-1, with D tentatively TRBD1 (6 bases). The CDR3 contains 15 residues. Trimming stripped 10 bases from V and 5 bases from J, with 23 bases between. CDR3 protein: CATEGGKQGRTEAFF. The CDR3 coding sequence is TGTGCCACCGAGGGGGGGAAGCAAGGCCGGACTGAAGCTTTCTTT.

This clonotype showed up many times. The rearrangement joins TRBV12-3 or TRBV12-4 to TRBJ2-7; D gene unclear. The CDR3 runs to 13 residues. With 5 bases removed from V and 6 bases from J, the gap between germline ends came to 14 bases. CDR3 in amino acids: CASSALPDGEQYV. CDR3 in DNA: TGTGCCAGCAGTGCCCTTCCGGACGGCGAGCAGTACGTC.

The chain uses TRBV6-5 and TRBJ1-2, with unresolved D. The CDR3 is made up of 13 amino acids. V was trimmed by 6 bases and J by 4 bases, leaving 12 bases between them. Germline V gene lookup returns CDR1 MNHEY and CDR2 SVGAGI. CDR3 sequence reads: CASREAPGYGYTF. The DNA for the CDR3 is TGTGCCAGCAGGGAGGCCCCTGGCTATGGCTACACCTTC.

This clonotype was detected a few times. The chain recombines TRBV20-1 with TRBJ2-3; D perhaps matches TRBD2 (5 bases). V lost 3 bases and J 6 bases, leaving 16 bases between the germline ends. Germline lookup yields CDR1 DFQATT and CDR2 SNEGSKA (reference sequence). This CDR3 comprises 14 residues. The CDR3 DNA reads TGCAGTGCTAGTGACGAGGGCGCGGCCGATACGCAGTATTTT. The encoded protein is CSASDEGAADTQYF.

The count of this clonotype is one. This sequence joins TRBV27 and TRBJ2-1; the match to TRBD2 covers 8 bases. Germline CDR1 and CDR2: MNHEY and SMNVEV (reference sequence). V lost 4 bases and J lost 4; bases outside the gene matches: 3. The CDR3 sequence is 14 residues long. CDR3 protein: CASSSGGGYNEQFF. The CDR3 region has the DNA TGTGCCAGCAGTTCCGGGGGGGGGTACAATGAGCAGTTCTTC.

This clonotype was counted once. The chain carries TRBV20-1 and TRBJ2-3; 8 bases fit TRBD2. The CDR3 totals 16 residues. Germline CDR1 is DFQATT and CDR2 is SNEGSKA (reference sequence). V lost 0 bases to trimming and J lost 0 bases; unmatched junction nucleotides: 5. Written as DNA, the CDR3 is TGCAGTGCTAGAGAGGTTAGCGGGGCTAGCACAGATACGCAGTATTTT. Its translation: CSAREVSGASTDTQYF.

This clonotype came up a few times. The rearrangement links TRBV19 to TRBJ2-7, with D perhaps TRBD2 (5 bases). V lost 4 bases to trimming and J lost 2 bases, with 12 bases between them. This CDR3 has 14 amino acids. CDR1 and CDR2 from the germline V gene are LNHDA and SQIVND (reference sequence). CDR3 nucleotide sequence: TGTGCCAGTAGTAACTCGATCGGGGCCTACGAGCAGTACTTC. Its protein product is CASSNSIGAYEQYF.